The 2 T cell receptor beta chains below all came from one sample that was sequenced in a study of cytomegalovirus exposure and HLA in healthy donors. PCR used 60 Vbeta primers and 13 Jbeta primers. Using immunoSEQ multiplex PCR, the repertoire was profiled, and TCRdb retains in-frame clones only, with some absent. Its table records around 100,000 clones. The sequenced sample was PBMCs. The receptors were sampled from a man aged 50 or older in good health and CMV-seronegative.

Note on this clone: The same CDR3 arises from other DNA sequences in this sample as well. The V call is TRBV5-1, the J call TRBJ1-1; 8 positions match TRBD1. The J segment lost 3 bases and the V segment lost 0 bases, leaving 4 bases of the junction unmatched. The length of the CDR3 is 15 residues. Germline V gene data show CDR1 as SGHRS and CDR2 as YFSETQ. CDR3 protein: CASSLAQGGYTEAFF. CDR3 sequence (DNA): TGCGCCAGCAGCTTGGCACAGGGGGGTTACACTGAAGCTTTCTTT.

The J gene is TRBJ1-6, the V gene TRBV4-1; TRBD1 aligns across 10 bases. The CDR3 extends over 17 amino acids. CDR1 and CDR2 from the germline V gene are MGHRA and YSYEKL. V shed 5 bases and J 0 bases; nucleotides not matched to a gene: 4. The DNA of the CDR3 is TGCGCCAGCAGCGCGGGACAGGGGAGCTCCTATAATTCACCCCTCCACTTT. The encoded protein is CASSAGQGSSYNSPLHF.